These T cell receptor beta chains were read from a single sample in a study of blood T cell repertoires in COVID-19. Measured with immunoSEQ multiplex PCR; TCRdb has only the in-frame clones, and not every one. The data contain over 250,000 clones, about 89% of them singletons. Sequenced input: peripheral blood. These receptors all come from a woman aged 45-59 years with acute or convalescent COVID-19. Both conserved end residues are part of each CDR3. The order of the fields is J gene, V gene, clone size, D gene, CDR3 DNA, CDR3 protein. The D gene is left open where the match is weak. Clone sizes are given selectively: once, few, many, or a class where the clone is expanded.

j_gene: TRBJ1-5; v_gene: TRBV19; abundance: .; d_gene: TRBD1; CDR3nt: TGTGCCAGTAGTACGGGACAGGGAGGTCAGCCCCAGCATTTT; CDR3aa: CASSTGQGGQPQHF
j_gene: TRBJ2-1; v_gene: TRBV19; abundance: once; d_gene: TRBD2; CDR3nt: TGTGCCAGTAGTATCCGACTAGCGGGAGAAGAGCAGTTCTTC; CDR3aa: CASSIRLAGEEQFF
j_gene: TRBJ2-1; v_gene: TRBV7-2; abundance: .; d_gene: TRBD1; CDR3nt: TGTGCCAGCAGCTTAGATATTCTCAGGGGGCGAAACAATGAGCAGTTCTTC; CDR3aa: CASSLDILRGRNNEQFF
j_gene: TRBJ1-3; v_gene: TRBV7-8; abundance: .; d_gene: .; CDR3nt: TGTGCCAGCAGCTCAAGAGATTCTGGAAACACCATATATTTT; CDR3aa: CASSSRDSGNTIYF
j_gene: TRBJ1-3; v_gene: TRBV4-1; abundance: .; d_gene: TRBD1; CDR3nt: TGCGCCAGCAGCCAGGATGGCCGTTTCCAGGGGGACGGAAACACCATATATTTT; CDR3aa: CASSQDGRFQGDGNTIYF
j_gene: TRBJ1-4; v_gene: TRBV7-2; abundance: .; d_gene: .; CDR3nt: TGTGCCAGCAGCCCAAATGGGCCTGAGCTGTTTTTT; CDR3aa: CASSPNGPELFF
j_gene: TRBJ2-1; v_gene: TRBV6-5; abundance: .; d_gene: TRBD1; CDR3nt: TGTGCCAGCAGTCGGGGACAGGGTAGCAATGAGCAGTTCTTC; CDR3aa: CASSRGQGSNEQFF
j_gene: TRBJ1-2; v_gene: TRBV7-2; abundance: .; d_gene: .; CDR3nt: TGTGCCAGCAGCTTTCCTACAGGGAGACCAATCTATGGCTACACCTTC; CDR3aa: CASSFPTGRPIYGYTF
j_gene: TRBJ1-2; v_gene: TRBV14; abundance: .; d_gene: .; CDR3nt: TGTGCCAGCAGCGGACACCACTATGGCTACACCTTC; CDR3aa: CASSGHHYGYTF
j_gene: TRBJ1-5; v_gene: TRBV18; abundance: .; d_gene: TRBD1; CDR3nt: TGTGCCAGCTCGGGACAGAGCAATCAGCCCCAGCATTTT; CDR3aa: CASSGQSNQPQHF
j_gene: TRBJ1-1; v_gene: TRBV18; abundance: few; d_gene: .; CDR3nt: TGTGCCAGCTCAGCCTCACAGATTATGAACACTGAAGCTTTCTTT; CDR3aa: CASSASQIMNTEAFF
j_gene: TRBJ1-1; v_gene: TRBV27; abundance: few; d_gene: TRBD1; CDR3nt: TGTGCCAGCAGTTTCTTGGACAGGCGTGAAGCTTTCTTT; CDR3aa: CASSFLDRREAFF
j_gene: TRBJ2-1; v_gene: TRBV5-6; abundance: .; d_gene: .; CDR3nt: TGTGCCAGCAGCTTAGGGGATTGGGAGTTCTTC; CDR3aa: CASSLGDWEFF
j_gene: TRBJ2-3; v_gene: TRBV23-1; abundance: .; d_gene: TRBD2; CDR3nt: TGCGCCAGCAGTCAAAACCATCAGCTAGCGGGACCCACAGATACGCAGTATTTT; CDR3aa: CASSQNHQLAGPTDTQYF
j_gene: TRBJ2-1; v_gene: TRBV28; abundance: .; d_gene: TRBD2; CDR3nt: TGTGCCAGCAGTTTGTTTTGGACTAGCGGGAGTGCACTCTACAATGAGCAGTTCTTC; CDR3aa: CASSLFWTSGSALYNEQFF
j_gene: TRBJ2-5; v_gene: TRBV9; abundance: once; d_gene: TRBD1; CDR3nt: TGTGCCAGCAGCCCAAGGACAGGCGGTGAGACCCAGTACTTC; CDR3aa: CASSPRTGGETQYF
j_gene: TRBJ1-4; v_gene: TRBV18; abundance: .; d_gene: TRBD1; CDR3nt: TGTGCCAGCTCACCATCAGGACAGGGTGAAAAACTGTTTTTT; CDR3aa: CASSPSGQGEKLFF
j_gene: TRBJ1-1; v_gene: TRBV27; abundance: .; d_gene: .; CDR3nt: TGTGCCAGCAAATCTCTTTCCACAAACACTGAAGCTTTCTTT; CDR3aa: CASKSLSTNTEAFF
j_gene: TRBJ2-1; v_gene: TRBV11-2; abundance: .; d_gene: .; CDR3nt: TGTGCCAGCAGCTTAGGCGGGACAGCTTACAATGAGCAGTTCTTC; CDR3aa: CASSLGGTAYNEQFF
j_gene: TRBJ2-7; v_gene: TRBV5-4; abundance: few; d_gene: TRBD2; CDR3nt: TGTGCCAGCAGTCGGAGACTAGCGGGAGGGACCTACGAGCAGTACTTC; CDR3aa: CASSRRLAGGTYEQYF
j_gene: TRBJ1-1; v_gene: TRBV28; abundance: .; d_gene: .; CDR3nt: TGTGCCAGCAGTCCAAGGGCGGGGCCGGGGACTGAAGCTTTCTTT; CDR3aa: CASSPRAGPGTEAFF
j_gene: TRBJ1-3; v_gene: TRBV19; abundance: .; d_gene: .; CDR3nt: TGTGCCAGTAGTTGGACTGGTGGCTCTGGAAACACCATATATTTT; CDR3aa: CASSWTGGSGNTIYF
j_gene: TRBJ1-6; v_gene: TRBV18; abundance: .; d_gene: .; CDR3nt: TGTGCCAGCTCACCGGGCCTTAATTCACCCCTCCACTTT; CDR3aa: CASSPGLNSPLHF
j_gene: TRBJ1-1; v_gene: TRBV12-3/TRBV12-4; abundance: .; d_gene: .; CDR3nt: TGTGCCAGCAGTTTGGAGGGAAACACTGAAGCTTTCTTT; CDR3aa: CASSLEGNTEAFF
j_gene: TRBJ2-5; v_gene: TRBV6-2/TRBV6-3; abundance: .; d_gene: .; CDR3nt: TGTGCCAGCAGTCCAGGGCAGATCCAAGAGACCCAGTACTTC; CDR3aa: CASSPGQIQETQYF
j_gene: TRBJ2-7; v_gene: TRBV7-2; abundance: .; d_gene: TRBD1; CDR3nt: TGTGCCAGCAGCTTATGGGGACAGGGAGCCTACGAGCAGTACTTC; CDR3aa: CASSLWGQGAYEQYF
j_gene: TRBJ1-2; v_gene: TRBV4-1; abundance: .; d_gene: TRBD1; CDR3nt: TGCGCCAGCAGCCAAGGCAGGGGGCGCGCTATCTATGGCTACACCTTC; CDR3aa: CASSQGRGRAIYGYTF
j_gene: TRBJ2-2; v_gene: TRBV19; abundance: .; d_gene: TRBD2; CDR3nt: TGTGCCAGTAGTGCCCACTTGCGGGAGACCACCGGGGAGCTGTTTTTT; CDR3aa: CASSAHLRETTGELFF
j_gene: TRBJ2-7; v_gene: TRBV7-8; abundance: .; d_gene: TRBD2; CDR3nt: TGTGCCAGCAGCGCCCTGACTAGCGGGAGTCGCGAGCAGTACTTC; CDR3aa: CASSALTSGSREQYF
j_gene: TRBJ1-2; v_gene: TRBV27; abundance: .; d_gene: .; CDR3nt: TGTGCCAGCAGTTTAGATGGGAGGACGGACTATGGCTACACCTTC; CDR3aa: CASSLDGRTDYGYTF
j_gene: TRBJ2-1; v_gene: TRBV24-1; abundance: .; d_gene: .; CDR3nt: TGTGCCACCAGCCCCCCAGGACAGAACAATGAGCAGTTCTTC; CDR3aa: CATSPPGQNNEQFF
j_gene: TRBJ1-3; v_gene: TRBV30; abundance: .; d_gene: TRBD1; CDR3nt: TGTGCCTGGATGGACAGGGACGTATCTGGAAACACCATATATTTT; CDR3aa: CAWMDRDVSGNTIYF